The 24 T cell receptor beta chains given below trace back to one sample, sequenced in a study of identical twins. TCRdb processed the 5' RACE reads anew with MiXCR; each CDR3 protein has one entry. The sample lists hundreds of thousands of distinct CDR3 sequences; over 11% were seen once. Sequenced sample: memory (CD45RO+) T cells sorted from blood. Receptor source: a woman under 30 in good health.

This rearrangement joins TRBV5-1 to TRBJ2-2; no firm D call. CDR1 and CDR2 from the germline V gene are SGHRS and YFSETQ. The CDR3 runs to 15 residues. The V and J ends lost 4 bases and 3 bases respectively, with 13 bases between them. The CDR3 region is CASSTETDYTGELFF. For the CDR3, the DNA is TGCGCCAGCAGCACCGAGACGGATTACACCGGGGAGCTGTTTTTT.

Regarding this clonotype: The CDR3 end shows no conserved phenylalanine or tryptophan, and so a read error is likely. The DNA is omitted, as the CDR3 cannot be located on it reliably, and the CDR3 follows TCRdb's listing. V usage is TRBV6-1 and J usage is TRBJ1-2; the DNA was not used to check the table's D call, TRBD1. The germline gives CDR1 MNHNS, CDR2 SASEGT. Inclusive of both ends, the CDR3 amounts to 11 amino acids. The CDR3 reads CASSDWTGFKL.

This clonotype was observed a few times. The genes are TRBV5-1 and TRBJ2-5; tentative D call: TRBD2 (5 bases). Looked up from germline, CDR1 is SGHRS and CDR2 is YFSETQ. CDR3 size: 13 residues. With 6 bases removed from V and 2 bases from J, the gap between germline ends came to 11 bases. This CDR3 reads CASKEVTQETQYF. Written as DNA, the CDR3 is TGCGCCAGCAAGGAGGTCACACAAGAGACCCAGTACTTC.

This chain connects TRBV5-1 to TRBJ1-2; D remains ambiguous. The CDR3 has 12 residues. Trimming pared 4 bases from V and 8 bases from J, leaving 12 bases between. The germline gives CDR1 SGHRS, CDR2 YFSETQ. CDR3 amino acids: CASSGWTGGYTF. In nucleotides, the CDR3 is TGCGCCAGCAGCGGATGGACTGGGGGCTACACCTTC.

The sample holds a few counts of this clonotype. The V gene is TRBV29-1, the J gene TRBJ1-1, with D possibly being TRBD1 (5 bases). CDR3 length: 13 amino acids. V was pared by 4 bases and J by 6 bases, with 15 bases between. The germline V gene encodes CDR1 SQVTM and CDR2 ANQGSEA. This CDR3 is CSVVRRAQPEAFF. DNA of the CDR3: TGCAGCGTTGTGCGCAGGGCACAGCCTGAAGCTTTCTTT.

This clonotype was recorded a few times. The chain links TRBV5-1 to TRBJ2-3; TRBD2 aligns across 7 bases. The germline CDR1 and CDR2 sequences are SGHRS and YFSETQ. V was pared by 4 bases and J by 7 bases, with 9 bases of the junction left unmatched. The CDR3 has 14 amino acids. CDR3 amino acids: CASSRGDGGYTQYF. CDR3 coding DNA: TGCGCCAGCAGCCGGGGGGACGGGGGATATACGCAGTATTTT.

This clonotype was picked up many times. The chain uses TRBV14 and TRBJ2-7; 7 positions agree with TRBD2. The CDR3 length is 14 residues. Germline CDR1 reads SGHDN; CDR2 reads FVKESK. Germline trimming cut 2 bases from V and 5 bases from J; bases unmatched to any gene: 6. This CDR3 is CASSQRTRLDEQYF. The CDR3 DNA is TGTGCCAGCAGCCAAAGGACTAGACTTGACGAGCAGTACTTC.

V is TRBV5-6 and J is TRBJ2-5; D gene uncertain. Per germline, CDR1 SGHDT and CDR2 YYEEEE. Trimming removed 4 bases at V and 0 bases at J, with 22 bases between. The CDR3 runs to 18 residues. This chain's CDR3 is CASSRRSSAIRYQETQYF. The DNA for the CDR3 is TGTGCCAGCAGCCGACGATCATCCGCCATCAGATACCAAGAGACCCAGTACTTC.

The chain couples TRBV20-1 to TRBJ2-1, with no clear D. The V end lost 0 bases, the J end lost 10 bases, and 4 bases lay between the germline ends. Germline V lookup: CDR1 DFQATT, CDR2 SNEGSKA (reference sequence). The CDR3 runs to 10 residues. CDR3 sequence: CSARDLEQFF. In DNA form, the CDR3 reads TGCAGTGCTAGAGACCTCGAGCAGTTCTTC.

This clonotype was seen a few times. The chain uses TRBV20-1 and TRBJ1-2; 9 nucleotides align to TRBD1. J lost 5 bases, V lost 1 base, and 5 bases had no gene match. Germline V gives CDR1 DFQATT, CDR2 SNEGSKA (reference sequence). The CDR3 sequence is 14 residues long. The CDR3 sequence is CSARGDRVKYGYTF. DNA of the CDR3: TGCAGTGCTAGAGGGGACAGGGTTAAGTATGGCTACACCTTC.

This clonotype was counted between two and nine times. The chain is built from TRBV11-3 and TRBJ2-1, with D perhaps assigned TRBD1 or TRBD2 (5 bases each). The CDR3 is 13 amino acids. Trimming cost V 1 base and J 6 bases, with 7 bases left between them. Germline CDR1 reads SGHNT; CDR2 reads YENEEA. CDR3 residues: CASSLVGGNEQFF. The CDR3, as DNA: TGTGCCAGCAGCTTAGTTGGGGGCAATGAGCAGTTCTTC.

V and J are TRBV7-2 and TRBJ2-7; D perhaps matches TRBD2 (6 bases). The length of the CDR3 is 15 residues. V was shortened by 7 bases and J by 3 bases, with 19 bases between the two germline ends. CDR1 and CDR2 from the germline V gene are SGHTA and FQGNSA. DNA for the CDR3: TGTGCCAGCAATATTGCCGGGACTGGACTCTACGAGCAGTACTTC. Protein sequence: CASNIAGTGLYEQYF. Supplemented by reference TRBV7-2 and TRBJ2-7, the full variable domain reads GAGVSQSPSNKVTEKGKDVELRCDPISGHTALYWYRQSLGQGLEFLIYFQGNSAPDKSGLPSDRFSAERTGGSVSTLTIQRTQQEDSAVYLCASNIAGTGLYEQYFGPGTRLTVT.

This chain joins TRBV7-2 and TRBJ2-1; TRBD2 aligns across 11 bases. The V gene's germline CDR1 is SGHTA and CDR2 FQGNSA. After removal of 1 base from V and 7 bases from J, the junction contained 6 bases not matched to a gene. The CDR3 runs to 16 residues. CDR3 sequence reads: CASSLGPSGGSNEQFF. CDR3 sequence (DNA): TGTGCCAGCAGCTTAGGTCCTAGCGGGGGGTCGAATGAGCAGTTCTTC.

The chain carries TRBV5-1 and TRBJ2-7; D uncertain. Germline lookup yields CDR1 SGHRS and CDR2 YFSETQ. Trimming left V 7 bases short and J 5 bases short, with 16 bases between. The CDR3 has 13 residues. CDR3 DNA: TGCGCCAGCCGGCCGGGTCTTGGCGACGAGCAGTACTTC. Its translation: CASRPGLGDEQYF.

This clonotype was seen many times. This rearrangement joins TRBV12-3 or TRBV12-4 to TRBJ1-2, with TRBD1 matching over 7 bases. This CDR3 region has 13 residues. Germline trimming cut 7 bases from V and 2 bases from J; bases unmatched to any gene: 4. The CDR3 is CASKGGDNYGYTF. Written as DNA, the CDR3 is TGTGCCAGCAAAGGGGGCGACAACTATGGCTACACCTTC.

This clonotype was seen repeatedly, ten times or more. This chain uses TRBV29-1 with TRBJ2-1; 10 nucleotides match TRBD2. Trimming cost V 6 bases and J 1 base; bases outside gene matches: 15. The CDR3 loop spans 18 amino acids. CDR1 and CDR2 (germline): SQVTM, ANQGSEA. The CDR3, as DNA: TGCAGCGTGGCCCCCTGGGCTAGCGGGGGTCGATCCTACAATGAGCAGTTCTTC. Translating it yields CSVAPWASGGRSYNEQFF.

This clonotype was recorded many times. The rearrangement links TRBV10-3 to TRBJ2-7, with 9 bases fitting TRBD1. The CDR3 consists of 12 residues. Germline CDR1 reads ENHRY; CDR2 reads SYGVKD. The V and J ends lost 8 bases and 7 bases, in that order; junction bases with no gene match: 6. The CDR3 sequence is CAIEQGAGEQYF. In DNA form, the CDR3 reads TGTGCCATCGAACAGGGGGCAGGGGAGCAGTACTTC.

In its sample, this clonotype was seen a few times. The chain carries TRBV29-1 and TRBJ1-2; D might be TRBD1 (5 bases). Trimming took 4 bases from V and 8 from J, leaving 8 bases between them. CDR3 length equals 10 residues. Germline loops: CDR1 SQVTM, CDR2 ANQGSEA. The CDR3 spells CSVGRDGYTF. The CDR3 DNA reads TGCAGCGTTGGGAGGGACGGCTACACCTTC.

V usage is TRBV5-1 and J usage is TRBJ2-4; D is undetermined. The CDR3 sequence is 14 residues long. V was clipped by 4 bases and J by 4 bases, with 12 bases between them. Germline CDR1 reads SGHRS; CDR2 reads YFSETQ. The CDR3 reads CASSPGPSKNIQYF. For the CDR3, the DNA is TGCGCCAGCAGCCCGGGCCCATCGAAAAACATTCAGTACTTC.

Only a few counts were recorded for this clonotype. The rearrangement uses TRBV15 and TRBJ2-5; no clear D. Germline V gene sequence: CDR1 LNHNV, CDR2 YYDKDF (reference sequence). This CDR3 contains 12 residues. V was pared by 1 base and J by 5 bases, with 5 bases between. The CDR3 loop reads CATSRAGETQYF. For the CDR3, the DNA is TGTGCCACCAGCAGAGCCGGGGAGACCCAGTACTTC. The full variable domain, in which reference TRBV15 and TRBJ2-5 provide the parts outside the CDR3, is DAMVIQNPRYQVTQFGKPVTLSCSQTLNHNVMYWYQQKSSQAPKLLFHYYDKDFNNEADTPDNFQSRRPNTSFCFLDIRSPGLGDTAMYLCATSRAGETQYFGPGTRLLVL.

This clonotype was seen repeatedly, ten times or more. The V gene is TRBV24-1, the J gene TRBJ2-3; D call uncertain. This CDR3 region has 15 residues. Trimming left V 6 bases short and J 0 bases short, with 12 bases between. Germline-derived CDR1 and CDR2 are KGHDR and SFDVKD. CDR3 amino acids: CATSTVRDSTDTQYF. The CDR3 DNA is TGTGCCACCAGTACAGTCCGAGACAGCACAGATACGCAGTATTTT.

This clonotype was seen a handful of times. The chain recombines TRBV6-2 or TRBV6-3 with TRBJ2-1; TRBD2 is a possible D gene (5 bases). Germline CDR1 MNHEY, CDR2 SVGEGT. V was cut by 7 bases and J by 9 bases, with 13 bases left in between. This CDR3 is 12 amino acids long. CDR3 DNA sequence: TGTGCCAGCACCCCATTCCGGGGTGAGCAGTTCTTC. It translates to CASTPFRGEQFF.

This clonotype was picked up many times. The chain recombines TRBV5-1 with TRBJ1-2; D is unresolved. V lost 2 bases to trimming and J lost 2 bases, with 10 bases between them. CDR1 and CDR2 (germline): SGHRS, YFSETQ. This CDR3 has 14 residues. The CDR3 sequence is CASSFGGENYGYTF. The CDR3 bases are TGCGCCAGCAGCTTTGGCGGGGAAAACTATGGCTACACCTTC.

The CDR3 DNA follows: TGTGCCAGCAGCCGCGGTCACACTGAAGCTTTCTTT. Its protein is CASSRGHTEAFF. V usage is TRBV12-3 or TRBV12-4 and J usage is TRBJ1-1; D is unclear. The CDR3 spans 12 residues. Trimming removed 6 bases from V and 3 bases from J, with 8 bases in between.